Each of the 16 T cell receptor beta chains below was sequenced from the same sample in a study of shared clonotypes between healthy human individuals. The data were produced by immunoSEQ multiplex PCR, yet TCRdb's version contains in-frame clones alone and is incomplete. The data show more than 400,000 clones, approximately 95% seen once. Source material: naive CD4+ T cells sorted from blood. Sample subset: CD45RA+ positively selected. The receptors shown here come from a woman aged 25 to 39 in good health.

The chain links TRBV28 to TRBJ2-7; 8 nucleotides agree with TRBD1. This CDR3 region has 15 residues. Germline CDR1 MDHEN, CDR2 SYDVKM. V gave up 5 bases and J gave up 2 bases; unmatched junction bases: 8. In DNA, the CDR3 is TGTGCCAGCAGTCTCCAGACAGGGGCCGCCTACGAGCAGTACTTC. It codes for CASSLQTGAAYEQYF.

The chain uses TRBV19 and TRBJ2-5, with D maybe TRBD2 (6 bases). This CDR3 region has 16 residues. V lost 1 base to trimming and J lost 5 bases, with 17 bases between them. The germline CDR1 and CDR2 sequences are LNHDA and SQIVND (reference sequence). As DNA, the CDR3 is TGTGCCAGTAGTATAGCGGTTCCGGGAGAGGGGGAGACCCAGTACTTC. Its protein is CASSIAVPGEGETQYF.

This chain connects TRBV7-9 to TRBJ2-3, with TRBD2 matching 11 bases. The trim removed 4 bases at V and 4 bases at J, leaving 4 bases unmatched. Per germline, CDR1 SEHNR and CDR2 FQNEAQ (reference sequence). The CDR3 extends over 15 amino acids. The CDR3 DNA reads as TGTGCCAGCAGCTCGAGTAGCGGGAGGGCAGATACGCAGTATTTT. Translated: CASSSSSGRADTQYF.

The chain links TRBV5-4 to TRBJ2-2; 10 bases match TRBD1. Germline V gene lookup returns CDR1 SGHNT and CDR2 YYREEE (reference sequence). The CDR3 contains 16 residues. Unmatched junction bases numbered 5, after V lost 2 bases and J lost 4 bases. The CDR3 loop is CASSLGDRGRTGELFF. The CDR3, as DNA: TGTGCCAGCAGCTTAGGGGACAGGGGACGCACCGGGGAGCTGTTTTTT.

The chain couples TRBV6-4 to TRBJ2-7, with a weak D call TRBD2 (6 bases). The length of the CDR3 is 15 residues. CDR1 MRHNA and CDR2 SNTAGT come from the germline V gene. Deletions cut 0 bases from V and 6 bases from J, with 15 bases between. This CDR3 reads CASSDSSGASSEQYF. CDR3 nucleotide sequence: TGTGCCAGCAGTGACTCGTCGGGAGCTTCGTCCGAGCAGTACTTC.

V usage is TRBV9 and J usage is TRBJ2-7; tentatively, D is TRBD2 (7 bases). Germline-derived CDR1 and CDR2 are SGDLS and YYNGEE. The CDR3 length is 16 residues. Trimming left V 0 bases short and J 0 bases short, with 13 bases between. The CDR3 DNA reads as TGTGCCAGCAGCGTAGCAAGCGGGACATCCTCCTACGAGCAGTACTTC. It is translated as CASSVASGTSSYEQYF.

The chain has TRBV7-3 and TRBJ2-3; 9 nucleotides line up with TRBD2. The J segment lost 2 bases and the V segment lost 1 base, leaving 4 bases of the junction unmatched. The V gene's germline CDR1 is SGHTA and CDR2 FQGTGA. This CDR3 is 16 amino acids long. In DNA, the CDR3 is TGTGCCAGCAGCTTAAGCCCTAGCGGGGTCACAGATACGCAGTATTTT. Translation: CASSLSPSGVTDTQYF.

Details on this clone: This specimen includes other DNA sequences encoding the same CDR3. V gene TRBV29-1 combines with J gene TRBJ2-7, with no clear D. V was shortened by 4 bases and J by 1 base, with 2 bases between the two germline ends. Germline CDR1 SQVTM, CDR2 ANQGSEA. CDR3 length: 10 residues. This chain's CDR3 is CSVGSYEQYF. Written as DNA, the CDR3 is TGCAGCGTTGGTTCCTACGAGCAGTACTTC.

CDR3 nucleotide sequence: TGTGCCAGCAGTTATTCAACCCAGGGGGCTTCTCAGCCCCAGCATTTT. Translation: CASSYSTQGASQPQHF. The chain employs TRBV28 and TRBJ1-5; 8 bases line up with TRBD1. V trimming: 4 bases; J trimming: 6 bases; junction bases outside the gene matches: 11. CDR3 length equals 16 residues. CDR1 is MDHEN, CDR2 SYDVKM, per germline. The entire variable domain, with the rest obtained from reference TRBV28 and TRBJ1-5, is as follows: DVKVTQSSRYLVKRTGEKVFLECVQDMDHENMFWYRQDPGLGLRLIYFSYDVKMKEKGDIPEGYSVSREKKERFSLILESASTNQTSMYLCASSYSTQGASQPQHFGDGTRLSIL.

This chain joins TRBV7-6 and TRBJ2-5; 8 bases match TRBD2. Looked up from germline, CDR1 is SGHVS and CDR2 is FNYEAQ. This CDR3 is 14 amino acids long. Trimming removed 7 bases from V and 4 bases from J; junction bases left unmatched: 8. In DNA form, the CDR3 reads TGTGCCAGCACCGGGAGGGGGGATGGAGAGACCCAGTACTTC. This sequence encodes CASTGRGDGETQYF.

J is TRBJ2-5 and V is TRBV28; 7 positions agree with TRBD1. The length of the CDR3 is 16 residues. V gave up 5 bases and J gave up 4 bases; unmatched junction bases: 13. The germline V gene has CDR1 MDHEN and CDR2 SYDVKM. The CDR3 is CASSPNHQTGTETQYF. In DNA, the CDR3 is TGTGCCAGCAGTCCCAATCACCAGACAGGGACAGAGACCCAGTACTTC. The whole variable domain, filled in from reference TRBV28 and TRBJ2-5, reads DVKVTQSSRYLVKRTGEKVFLECVQDMDHENMFWYRQDPGLGLRLIYFSYDVKMKEKGDIPEGYSVSREKKERFSLILESASTNQTSMYLCASSPNHQTGTETQYFGPGTRLLVL.

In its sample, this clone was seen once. The DNA of the CDR3 is TGTGCCAGCAGTTTTGGACAGGGGGGGCTCTCTAACTATGGCTACACCTTC. Residues: CASSFGQGGLSNYGYTF. V gene TRBV28 combines with J gene TRBJ1-2; 10 nucleotides agree with TRBD1. Germline CDR1 reads MDHEN; CDR2 reads SYDVKM. V gave up 3 bases and J gave up 0 bases; unmatched junction bases: 7. The CDR3 is 17 residues long.

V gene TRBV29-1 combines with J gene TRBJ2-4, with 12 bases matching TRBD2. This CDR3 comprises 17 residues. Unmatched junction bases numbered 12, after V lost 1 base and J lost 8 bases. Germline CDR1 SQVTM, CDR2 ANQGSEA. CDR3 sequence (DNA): TGCAGCGTTGAAGGCTCGACTAGCGGGAGCGGTGCGTACATTCAGTACTTC. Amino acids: CSVEGSTSGSGAYIQYF. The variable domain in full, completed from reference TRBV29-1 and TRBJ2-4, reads SAVISQKPSRDICQRGTSLTIQCQVDSQVTMMFWYRQQPGQSLTLIATANQGSEATYESGFVIDKFPISRPNLTFSTLTVSNMSPEDSSIYLCSVEGSTSGSGAYIQYFGAGTRLSVL.

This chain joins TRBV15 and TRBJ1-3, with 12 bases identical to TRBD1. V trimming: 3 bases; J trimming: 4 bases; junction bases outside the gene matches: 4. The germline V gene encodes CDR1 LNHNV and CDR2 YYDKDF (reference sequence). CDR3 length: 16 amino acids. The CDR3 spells CATSRGDRGRGNTIYF. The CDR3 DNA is TGTGCCACCAGCAGGGGGGACAGGGGGCGAGGAAACACCATATATTTT.

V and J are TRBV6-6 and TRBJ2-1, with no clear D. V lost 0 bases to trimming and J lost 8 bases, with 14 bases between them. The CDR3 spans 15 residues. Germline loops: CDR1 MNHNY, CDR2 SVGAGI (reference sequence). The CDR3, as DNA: TGTGCCAGCAGTTACTCGTTCGGACCGCTGCATGAGCAGTTCTTC. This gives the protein CASSYSFGPLHEQFF.

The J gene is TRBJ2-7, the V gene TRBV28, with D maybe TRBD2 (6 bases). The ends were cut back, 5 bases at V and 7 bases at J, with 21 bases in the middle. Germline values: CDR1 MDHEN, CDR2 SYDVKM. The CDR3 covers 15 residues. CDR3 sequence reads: CASSPRLVALGEQYF. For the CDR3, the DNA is TGTGCCAGCAGTCCGAGACTAGTTGCGCTGGGGGAGCAGTACTTC.